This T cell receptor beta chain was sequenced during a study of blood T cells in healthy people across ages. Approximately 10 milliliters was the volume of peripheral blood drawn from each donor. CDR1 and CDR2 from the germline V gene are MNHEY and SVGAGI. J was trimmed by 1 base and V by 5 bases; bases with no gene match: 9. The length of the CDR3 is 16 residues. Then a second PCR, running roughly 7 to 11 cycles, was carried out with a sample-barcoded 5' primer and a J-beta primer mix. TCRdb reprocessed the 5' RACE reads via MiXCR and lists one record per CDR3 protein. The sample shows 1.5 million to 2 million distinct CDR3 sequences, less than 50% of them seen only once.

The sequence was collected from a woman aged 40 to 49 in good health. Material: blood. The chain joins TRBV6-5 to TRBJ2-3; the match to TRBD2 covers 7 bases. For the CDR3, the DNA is TGTGCCAGCAGTCCAGGACGGAGCGGGGGCACAGATACGCAGTATTTT. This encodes CASSPGRSGGTDTQYF.